These 8 T cell receptor beta chains originate from one sample sequenced in a study of T-cell reconstitution after alpha-beta-depleted transplantation in children. Preparation of the TCRbeta library involved a method that used unique molecular identifiers. MiXCR, applied by TCRdb to the PCR reads, yields one record per CDR3 protein. In the table there are around 680,000 distinct CDR3 sequences, approximately 16% of which are singletons. The material sequenced was PBMCs from the stem cell graft donor, taken from the stem cell graft. The receptor set was obtained from a human donor who donated a stem cell graft to a child with acute myeloid leukemia.

This clonotype was recorded many times. The rearrangement uses TRBV20-1 and TRBJ2-3; either TRBD1 or TRBD2 may supply D (5 bases each). This CDR3 is built from 13 residues. Trimming shortened V by 6 bases and J by 0 bases, and 10 bases separated the two germline ends. Germline assignment: CDR1 DFQATT and CDR2 SNEGSKA (reference sequence). In DNA, the CDR3 is TGCAGTGCCCCAGGGAGTAGCACAGATACGCAGTATTTT. Its protein product is CSAPGSSTDTQYF.

This clonotype has ten or more counts. V is TRBV5-1 and J is TRBJ2-1; possible D gene TRBD2, 6 bases. Germline V gene data show CDR1 as SGHRS and CDR2 as YFSETQ. CDR3 length: 13 residues. Trimming cost V 0 bases and J 7 bases, with 8 bases left between them. The CDR3 loop reads CASSLVAENEQFF. As DNA, the CDR3 is TGCGCCAGCAGCTTGGTAGCGGAAAATGAGCAGTTCTTC.

This clonotype was observed many times. The chain uses TRBV4-3 and TRBJ1-4; a weak D match, TRBD1 (6 bases). V lost 4 bases and J lost 4, with 16 bases in between. This CDR3 is 16 amino acids long. CDR1 and CDR2 from the germline V gene are LGHNA and YSLEER. CDR3 sequence: CASSREGQPFNEKLFF. Here the CDR3 DNA reads TGCGCCAGCAGCCGAGAAGGACAGCCGTTTAATGAAAAACTGTTTTTT.

This clonotype was observed many times. This chain's CDR3 is CSARDPTGAGGDQPQHF. The CDR3 nucleotides are TGCAGTGCTAGAGATCCGACAGGGGCGGGTGGGGATCAGCCCCAGCATTTT. This chain links TRBV20-1 with TRBJ1-5, with 8 bases that match TRBD1. Germline values: CDR1 DFQATT, CDR2 SNEGSKA (reference sequence). V was clipped by 0 bases and J by 5 bases; unmatched bases: 12. This CDR3 is built from 17 residues.

The chain employs TRBV14 and TRBJ1-2; a weak D match, TRBD1 (5 bases). V lost 1 base and J 4 bases, leaving 7 bases between the germline ends. CDR3 length: 13 residues. Germline V gene lookup returns CDR1 SGHDN and CDR2 FVKESK. The CDR3 coding sequence is TGTGCCAGCAGCCAAGTGGGACCCTATGGCTACACCTTC. This codes for CASSQVGPYGYTF.

This clonotype was detected ten times or more. This chain's CDR3 is CSAPRANSLNEKLFF. In nucleotides, the CDR3 is TGCAGTGCTCCCCGGGCGAACAGCTTAAATGAAAAACTGTTTTTT. The chain has TRBV20-1 and TRBJ1-4; D unclear. V was trimmed by 5 bases and J by 5 bases, leaving 18 bases between them. This CDR3 region has 15 residues. Germline V gene lookup returns CDR1 DFQATT and CDR2 SNEGSKA (reference sequence).

This clonotype was seen many times. The chain joins TRBV7-2 to TRBJ1-1; D remains ambiguous. With 3 bases removed from V and 8 bases from J, the gap between germline ends came to 10 bases. The CDR3 extends over 12 amino acids. Germline CDR1 and CDR2: SGHTA and FQGNSA. Here the CDR3 DNA reads TGTGCCAGCAGCTTTTCCTCGACGGAAGCTTTCTTT. Protein sequence: CASSFSSTEAFF.

In its sample, this clonotype was seen many times. V usage is TRBV20-1 and J usage is TRBJ2-5, with D perhaps TRBD1 (5 bases). Germline V lookup: CDR1 DFQATT, CDR2 SNEGSKA (reference sequence). The CDR3 loop spans 14 amino acids. V was clipped by 2 bases and J by 2 bases, with 12 bases between them. CDR3 loop: CSARTDREQETQYF. The DNA of the CDR3 is TGCAGTGCTAGAACCGACAGAGAACAAGAGACCCAGTACTTC.